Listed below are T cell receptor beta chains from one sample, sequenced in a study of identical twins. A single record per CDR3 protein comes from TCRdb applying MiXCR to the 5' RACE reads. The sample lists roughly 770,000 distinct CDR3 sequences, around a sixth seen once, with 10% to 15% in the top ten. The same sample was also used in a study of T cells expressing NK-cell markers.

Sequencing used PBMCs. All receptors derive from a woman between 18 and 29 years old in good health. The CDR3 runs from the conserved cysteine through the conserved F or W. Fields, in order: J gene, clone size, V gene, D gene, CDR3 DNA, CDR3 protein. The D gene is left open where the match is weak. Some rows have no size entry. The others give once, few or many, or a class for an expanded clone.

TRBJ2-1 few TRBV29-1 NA TGCAGCGTGTTCCACAATGAGCAGTTCTTC CSVFHNEQFF
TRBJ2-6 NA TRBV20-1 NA TGCTGTGCTAGAGATAGGGGGGCAGGCTCTGGGGCCAACGTCCTGACTTTC CCARDRGAGSGANVLTF
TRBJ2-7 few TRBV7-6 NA TGTGCCAGCAGCTTACGGAGGGACGAGCAGTACTTC CASSLRRDEQYF
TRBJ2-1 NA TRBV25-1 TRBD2 TGTGCCAGCAGTCTCCTTCGGCGGGAGACGGGCAATGAGCAGTTCTTC CASSLLRRETGNEQFF
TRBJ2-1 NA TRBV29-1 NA TGCAGCGTTGAAGATAACGGGCCGAGCTCCTACAATGAGCAGTTCTTC CSVEDNGPSSYNEQFF
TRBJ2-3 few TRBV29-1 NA TGCAGCGTCCGCCGGCCCACAGATACGCAGTATTTT CSVRRPTDTQYF
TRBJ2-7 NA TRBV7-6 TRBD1 TGTGCCAGCAGCTTATCCGGGACAGGGTACGAGCAGTACTTC CASSLSGTGYEQYF
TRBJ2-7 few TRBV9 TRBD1 TGTGCCAGCAGCGAGGACAGGGGGCTACCCCCGGGTCAGAAGGAGCAGTACTTC CASSEDRGLPPGQKEQYF
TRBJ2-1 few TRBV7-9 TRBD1 TGTGCCAGCAGCCCTCCGACAGGGGTCTACAATGAGCAGTTCTTC CASSPPTGVYNEQFF
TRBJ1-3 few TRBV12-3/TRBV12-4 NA TGTGCCAGCAGTTTGGGGGGACTCAGAGGAAACACCATATATTTT CASSLGGLRGNTIYF
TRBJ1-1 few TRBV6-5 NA TGTGCCAGCAGTTACTCGTATAGGGGCCAGGTCGGCACTGAAGCTTTCTTT CASSYSYRGQVGTEAFF
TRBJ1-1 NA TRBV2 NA TGTGCCAGCAGGGGTCGGGGGATGAACACTGAAGCTTTCTTT CASRGRGMNTEAFF
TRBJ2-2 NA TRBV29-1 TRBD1 TGCAGCGTCCTGACAGGGAGCGAAAACACCGGGGAGCTGTTTTTT CSVLTGSENTGELFF
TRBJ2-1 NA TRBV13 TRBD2 TGTGCCAGCAGGGCGGGAGGGAGTGCGTCCTACAATGAGCAGTTCTTC CASRAGGSASYNEQFF
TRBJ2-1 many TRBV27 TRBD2 TGTGCCAGCGGGGGGGGGGTGAGCTCCTACAATGAGCAGTTCTTC CASGGGVSSYNEQFF
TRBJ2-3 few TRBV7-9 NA TGTGCCAGCAGACCCGGACGTTTCGAAGGGACAGATACGCAGTATTTT CASRPGRFEGTDTQYF
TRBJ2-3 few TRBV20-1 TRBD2 TGCAGTGCTAGTGATAGGGCGGGAGGGCCTTTTGCAGATACGCAGTATTTT CSASDRAGGPFADTQYF
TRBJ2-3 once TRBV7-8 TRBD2 TGTGCCAGCAGCTTTATGGGGAGGGCAGATACGCAGTATTTT CASSFMGRADTQYF
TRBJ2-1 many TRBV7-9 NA TGTGCCAGCAGCTTACTTCGGCAGTCGCAGTTCTTC CASSLLRQSQFF
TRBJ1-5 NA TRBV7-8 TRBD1 TGTGCCAGCAGCACGGACAGGGTGAGTCAGCCCCAGCATTTT CASSTDRVSQPQHF
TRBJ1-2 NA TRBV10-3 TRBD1 TGTGCCATCAGTCCGGGACAGGAGCGTGGCTACACCTTC CAISPGQERGYTF
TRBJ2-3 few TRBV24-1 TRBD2 TGTGCCACCAGTGATTCCGGGACTAGCGGGGGCACAGATACGCAGTATTTT CATSDSGTSGGTDTQYF
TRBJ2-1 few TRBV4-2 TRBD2 TGTGCCAGCAGCCAAGGGACTAGCGGGGGCCATGAGCAGTTCTTC CASSQGTSGGHEQFF
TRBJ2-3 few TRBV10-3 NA TGTGCCGGCCGCAGCGAAAGCACAGATACGCAGTATTTT CAGRSESTDTQYF
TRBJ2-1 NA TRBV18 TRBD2 TGTGCCAGCTCACGCCCCGGGACTAGCGGGGGGCTCAATGAGCAGTTCTTC CASSRPGTSGGLNEQFF
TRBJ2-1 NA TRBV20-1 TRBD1 TGCAGTGCTAGCGGGACAGGGTACAATGAGCAGTTCTTC CSASGTGYNEQFF
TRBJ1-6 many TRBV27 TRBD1 TGTGCCAGCAGTCTTAAAACCCGGACAGGCAGCCCATCCCTCCACTTT CASSLKTRTGSPSLHF
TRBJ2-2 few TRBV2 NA TGTGCCAGCAGGACTAGTCACACCGGGGAGCTGTTTTTT CASRTSHTGELFF
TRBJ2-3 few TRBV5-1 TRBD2 TGCGCCAGCAGCTCCCTAGCGGGGGCGGGGACTAGCACAGATACGCAGTATTTT CASSSLAGAGTSTDTQYF
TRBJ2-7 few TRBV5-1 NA TGCGCCAGCGGCTCCACGGAGCGTTCCTACGAGCAGTACTTC CASGSTERSYEQYF
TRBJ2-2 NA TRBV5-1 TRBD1 TGCGCCAGCAGCCTAACGCAACGGACAGGGACGGCCGGGGAGCTGTTTTTT CASSLTQRTGTAGELFF
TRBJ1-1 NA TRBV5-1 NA TGCGCCAGCAGCCCTGATTCAGTAACGAACACTGAAGCTTTCTTT CASSPDSVTNTEAFF
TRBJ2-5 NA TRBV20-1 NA TGCAGTGCCCCCCCCGTAGCGCGCCTAACGGGGACCCAGTACTTC CSAPPVARLTGTQYF
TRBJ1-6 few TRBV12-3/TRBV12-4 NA TGTGCCAGCAGTTTAATTGTCAATTCACCCCTCCACTTT CASSLIVNSPLHF
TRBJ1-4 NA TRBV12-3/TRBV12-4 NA TGTGCCAGCAGCCCCGGACAGCGACGAGAAAAACTGTTTTTT CASSPGQRREKLFF
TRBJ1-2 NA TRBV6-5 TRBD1 TGTGCCAGCAGTTACTCTCCGGGACAGGGGGACTATGGCTACACCTTC CASSYSPGQGDYGYTF
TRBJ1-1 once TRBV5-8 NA TGTGCCAGCAGCTTGAGGGGGGCGAAGAACACTGAAGCTTTCTTT CASSLRGAKNTEAFF
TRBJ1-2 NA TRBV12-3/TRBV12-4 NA TGTGCCGGCAAAGCTAACTATGGCTACACCTTC CAGKANYGYTF
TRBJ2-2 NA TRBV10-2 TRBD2 TGCGCCAGCAGTGAGACAGTTTTGGCTAGCGGGGGGCCGTGGACCGGGGAGCTGTTTTTT CASSETVLASGGPWTGELFF
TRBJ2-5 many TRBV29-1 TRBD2 TGCAGCGTTGAAGGGGTGGGACTAGCTCAAGAGACCCAGTACTTC CSVEGVGLAQETQYF
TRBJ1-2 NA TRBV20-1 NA TGCAGTGCTAGAAAACACTCAGCTAACTATGGCTACACCTTC CSARKHSANYGYTF
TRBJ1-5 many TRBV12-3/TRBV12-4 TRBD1 TGTGCCAGCACGTCAGGGGGTATAAGACGGCCCCAGCATTTT CASTSGGIRRPQHF
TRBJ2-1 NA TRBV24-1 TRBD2 TGTGCCACCAGTGATGCCTGTTGGACTAGCGGGAGGAACAATGAGCAGTTCTTC CATSDACWTSGRNNEQFF
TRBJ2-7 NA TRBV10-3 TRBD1 TGTGCCATCAGTGAGTGGGACAGGGGCAACGAGCAGTACTTC CAISEWDRGNEQYF
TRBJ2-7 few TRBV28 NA TGTGCCAGCAGTGTTACAAGGACCTCCAGCGAGCAGTACTTC CASSVTRTSSEQYF
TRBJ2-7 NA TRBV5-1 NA TGCGCCAGCAGCCGGGGAGGGGGTGATTACGAGCAGTACTTC CASSRGGGDYEQYF
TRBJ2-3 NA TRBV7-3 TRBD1 TGTGCCAGCAGCTTTATGGGGACAGCAACAGATACGCAGTATTTT CASSFMGTATDTQYF
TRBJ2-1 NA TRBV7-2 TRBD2 TGTGCCAGCAGTATTAGCGGGAGGACGGATAATGAGCAGTTCTTC CASSISGRTDNEQFF
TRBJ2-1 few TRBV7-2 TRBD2 TGCCTTAGCGGGGGGGCCTTTAATGAGCAGTTCTTC CLSGGAFNEQFF
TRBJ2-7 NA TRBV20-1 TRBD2 TGCAGTGCTAGACCAGCGGGAGGGCATCCCGAGCAGTACTTC CSARPAGGHPEQYF
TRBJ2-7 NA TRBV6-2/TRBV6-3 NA TGTGCCAGCAGTTACTCGACAGCCTCCACCGAGCAGTACTTC CASSYSTASTEQYF
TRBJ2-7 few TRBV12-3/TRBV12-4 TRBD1 TGTGCCAGCAGTTTTGACAGGGGGTCTTCCTACGAGCAGTACTTC CASSFDRGSSYEQYF
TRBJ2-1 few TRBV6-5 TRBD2 TGTGCCAGCAGTTACGAGCCAGCGGGAGGTCGAAATGAGCAGTTCTTC CASSYEPAGGRNEQFF
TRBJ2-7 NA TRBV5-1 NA TGCGCCAGCAGCTTCAGGTTGGACTACGAGCAGTACTTC CASSFRLDYEQYF
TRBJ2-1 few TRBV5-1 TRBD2 TGCGCCAGCAGCCCACTAGCGGGAGGGATTAGCTCCTACAATGAGCAGTTCTTC CASSPLAGGISSYNEQFF
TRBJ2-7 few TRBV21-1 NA TGTGCCAGCAGCGGAAACAGGGGCGGCTACGAGCAGTACTTC CASSGNRGGYEQYF
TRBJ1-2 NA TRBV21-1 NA TGTGCCAGCAGCAAAGTGGGCAGGGAGGTTTTTGGCTACACCTTC CASSKVGREVFGYTF
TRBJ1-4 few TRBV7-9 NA TGTGCCAGCATTGGAAGGTTATTTGGGACAACTAATGAAAAACTGTTTTTT CASIGRLFGTTNEKLFF
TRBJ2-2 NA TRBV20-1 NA TGCAGTGTGCAGGGAGATTACACCGGGGAGCTGTTTTTT CSVQGDYTGELFF